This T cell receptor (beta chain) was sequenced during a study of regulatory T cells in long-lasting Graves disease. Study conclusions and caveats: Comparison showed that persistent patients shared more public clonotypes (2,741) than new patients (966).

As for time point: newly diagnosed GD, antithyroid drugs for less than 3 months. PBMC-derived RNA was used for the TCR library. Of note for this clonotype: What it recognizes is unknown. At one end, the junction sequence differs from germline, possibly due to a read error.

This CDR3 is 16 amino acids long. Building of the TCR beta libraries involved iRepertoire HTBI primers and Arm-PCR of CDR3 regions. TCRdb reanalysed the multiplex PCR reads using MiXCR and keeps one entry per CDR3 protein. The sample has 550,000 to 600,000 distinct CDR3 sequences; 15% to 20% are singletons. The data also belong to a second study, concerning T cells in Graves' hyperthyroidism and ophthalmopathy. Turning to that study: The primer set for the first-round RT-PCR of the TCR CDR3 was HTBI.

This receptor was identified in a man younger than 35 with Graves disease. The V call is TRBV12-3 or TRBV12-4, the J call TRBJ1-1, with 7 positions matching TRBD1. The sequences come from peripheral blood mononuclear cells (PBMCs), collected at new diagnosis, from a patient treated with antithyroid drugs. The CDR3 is CASSDRALAGGTVAFF. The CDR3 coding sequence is TGTGCCAGCAGTGACAGGGCCTTGGCGGGGGGCACTGTAGCTTTCTTT.